The clone carrying this TCR beta chain came up a few times. TCR alpha and TCR beta cDNA libraries carrying sample barcodes and UMIs were produced by 5'RACE using constant-segment primers. One entry per CDR3 protein, called by TCRdb with MiXCR from the 5' RACE reads. The sample yields 250,000 to 300,000 distinct CDR3 sequences, roughly 8% seen once. The data are from a study of T-cell memory formation after mild COVID-19. Whole-study context: TCR clusters were mostly confined to one donor each.

Germline V lookup: CDR1 MNHEY, CDR2 SMNVEV (reference sequence). The CDR3 contains 17 residues. With 1 base removed from V and 0 bases from J, the gap between germline ends came to 12 bases. This clonotype was sampled from a man aged 18 to 29 who had mild COVID-19 (a few samples of this study predate the infection). Cell type and time point are not known. Material for sequencing was PBMCs or a T cell subset sorted from them (not recorded which). This chain uses TRBV27 with TRBJ1-4, with D hard to call. The CDR3 DNA reads TGTGCCAGCAGTTTATGGCGGCCCGGTTCAACTAATGAAAAACTGTTTTTT. This sequence encodes CASSLWRPGSTNEKLFF.